This T cell receptor (beta chain) emerged from a study of blood T cell repertoires in COVID-19. The wider study: Samples came from the United States, Italy and Spain, spanning acute and convalescent COVID-19. Sources were T cells, B-cell-depleted T cells, or PBMCs; the material itself was cDNA or gDNA.

Study processing details: Amplified reference gene primers provided the basis for estimating nucleated cell counts. Measured with immunoSEQ multiplex PCR; TCRdb has only the in-frame clones, and not every one. D and trimming were read from the DNA, whereas the V and J calls and clone size are those reported in that table. The sample holds around 150,000 clones; almost 90% are singletons and the top ten take roughly a tenth. The receptor comes from a man in his forties or fifties with active or convalescent COVID-19. Sequenced: peripheral blood.

The chain's CDR3 is CASSLGQGTSYNEQFF. The CDR3 DNA follows: TGTGCCAGCAGCTTAGGGCAGGGAACTTCCTACAATGAGCAGTTCTTC. The chain recombines TRBV7-9 with TRBJ2-1; a weak D match, TRBD1 (5 bases). Germline-derived CDR1 and CDR2 are SEHNR and FQNEAQ (reference sequence). The CDR3 contains 16 residues. The germline V and J ends were trimmed by 1 base and 1 base, with 11 bases remaining between them.